What follows describes a single T cell receptor (beta chain). The antigen it binds to is not known. To determine HCMV serostatus, a commercial ELISA kit was used to detect HCMV-specific IgG in serum. Peripheral blood mononuclear cells were isolated from blood by Ficoll density gradient centrifugation. This entry belongs to a study of T cells expressing NK-cell markers (dated by TCRdb to 2018 to 2021). About the full investigation: Fewer than ten donors provided sorted CD3+CD56+NKG2C+, CD3+CD56+NKG2C- and CD3+CD56-NKG2C+ T-cell subsets, whose TCR beta-chain repertoires were profiled. Among the eight sequenced donors, only one was HCMV-seronegative, while the other seven were HCMV-seropositive. The study sequenced eight donors, all healthy volunteers chosen at random: three men and five women. The libraries were sequenced on Illumina HiSeq 2000/2500, MiSeq or NextSeq, producing 2 x 150 bp reads.

Results the study describes overall, beyond this receptor: Those dominant clonotypes were again the most abundant among CD3+CD56-NKG2C+ cells in several donors, at about 25-60.1%. Whether the expanded NKG2C-expressing T cell clones were specific for HCMV antigens was left unclear. For about 6 donors, the dominant CD3+CD56+NKG2C+ clonotypes were among the top 10 CD8+ clonotypes and accounted for about 1.0-8% of CD8+ T cells.

Sequencer: Illumina HiSeq 2000. TCR beta cDNA libraries were made by 5'RACE template switching that added a universal primer site and unique molecular identifiers. cDNA synthesis was primed from the TCR beta constant segment and was followed by two successive PCR amplification steps. Processing in the source paper ran as follows. Reads were demultiplexed and grouped by UMI with MIGEC, and clonotypes were assembled and quantified with MiTCR. To exclude erroneous sequences, any TCR cDNA sequence not supported by at least two reads was discarded. The tcR package was used for downstream repertoire analysis, and clonotypes were matched across fractions by CDR3 nucleotide sequence plus V segment. Antigen specificity was annotated against VDJdb with VDJmatch, allowing one amino acid substitution in CDR3. The reads, reprocessed by TCRdb, yield one row per CDR3 protein sequence and no DNA. V and J calls and clone size were set by TCRdb, not the authors. The sample has 120,000 to 150,000 distinct CDR3 sequences on record. The ten most abundant clones make up approximately 12% of the sample.

From the germline V gene (reference sequence), CDR1 is MNHEY and CDR2 is SMNVEV. The CDR3 has 16 amino acids, counting the end cysteine and phenylalanine. No DNA accompanies this entry. The source is a man between 18 and 29 years old in good health. Donor details come from another sample of the same person, matched by shared clones. Sequencing was performed on blood T cells: a sorted CD56 or NKG2C T cell subset, CD4+ or CD8+ T cells, or bulk PBMC T cells (not recorded which). The chain couples TRBV27 to TRBJ2-1; the D call of TRBD1 rests on TCRdb alone, since no DNA is present to check it. The CDR3 protein is CASSWVRSGQYNEQFF.